Following are 32 T cell receptor beta chains from one sample sequenced in a study of T cells in Graves' hyperthyroidism and ophthalmopathy. Researchers took RNA transcripts and amplified the TCR beta CDR3 regions from them. A first-round RT-PCR of the TCR CDR3 used the HTBI primer set. In TCRdb, the multiplex PCR reads were re-called with MiXCR into one record per CDR3 protein. The repertoire includes about 380,000 distinct CDR3 sequences, roughly 18% of them detected once, and 40% sits in the top ten. Sequenced input: blood. Source of these receptors: a man younger than 35 with Graves' ophthalmopathy.

The table lists this clonotype with many counts. This rearrangement joins TRBV2 to TRBJ1-6; 7 nucleotides match TRBD1. With V trimmed by 5 bases and J by 11 bases, 6 bases remained unmatched. The germline CDR1 and CDR2 sequences are SNHLY and FYNNEI. The CDR3 loop spans 13 amino acids. CDR3 nucleotides: TGTGCCAGCAGTTCCTCCGGGACAGCACCCCTCCACTTT. It is translated as CASSSSGTAPLHF.

The sample holds many counts of this clonotype. This chain uses TRBV7-8 with TRBJ2-1, with D possibly being TRBD2 (7 bases). V dropped 3 bases and J dropped 6 bases, with 12 bases sitting between them. The CDR3 runs to 14 residues. Per germline, CDR1 SGHVS and CDR2 FQNEAQ. CDR3 in amino acids: CASSFTRGGNEQFF. The DNA of the CDR3 is TGTGCCAGCAGCTTTACTAGGGGGGGCAATGAGCAGTTCTTC.

This clonotype was found a few times. Germline and junction disagree at one end, which may indicate a read error. CDR3 in DNA: TGTGCCAGCAACTCGCATGCAACTAATGAAAAACTGTCTTTT. This translates into CASNSHATNEKLSF. This rearrangement joins TRBV7-9 to TRBJ1-4, with no clear D. There are 14 residues in the CDR3. Germline V lookup: CDR1 SEHNR, CDR2 FQNEAQ (reference sequence).

The V and J genes are TRBV18 and TRBJ1-1; 12 nucleotides match TRBD1. Germline CDR1 KGHSH, CDR2 LQKENI. The trim removed 5 bases at V and 4 bases at J, leaving 14 bases unmatched. The CDR3 runs 18 residues. CDR3 residues: CASSALGQGAEVGTEAFF. The CDR3 region has the DNA TGTGCCAGCTCAGCGCTGGGACAGGGGGCCGAAGTGGGCACTGAAGCTTTCTTT.

This clonotype was counted ten times or more. V gene TRBV28 combines with J gene TRBJ1-5; no definite D call. Trimming pared 6 bases from V and 0 bases from J, leaving 9 bases between. In germline, CDR1 is MDHEN, CDR2 SYDVKM. The CDR3 sequence is 14 residues long. CDR3 sequence reads: CASRPLISNQPQHF. CDR3 nucleotide sequence: TGTGCCAGCAGACCCCTAATTAGCAATCAGCCCCAGCATTTT.

This chain joins TRBV10-3 and TRBJ2-5, with 9 bases identical to TRBD2. V lost 5 bases to trimming and J lost 3 bases; unmatched junction nucleotides: 1. This CDR3 comprises 13 residues. The germline CDR1 and CDR2 sequences are ENHRY and SYGVKD. The CDR3 sequence: CAISLAGEETQYF. The CDR3 coding sequence is TGTGCCATCAGTTTAGCGGGGGAAGAGACCCAGTACTTC.

The chain has TRBV28 and TRBJ2-2; 9 bases align to TRBD2. The CDR3 length is 18 residues. Germline trimming cut 3 bases from V and 2 bases from J; bases unmatched to any gene: 10. Germline values: CDR1 MDHEN, CDR2 SYDVKM. The CDR3 DNA reads as TGTGCCAGCAGTTTTCCGTCTAGCGGGGAAACAAACACCGGGGAGCTGTTTTTT. Translation gives CASSFPSSGETNTGELFF.

The table lists this clonotype with a few counts. V is TRBV6-1 and J is TRBJ2-3; 8 bases map to TRBD2. In germline, CDR1 is MNHNS, CDR2 SASEGT. This CDR3 has 15 residues. Trimming cost V 6 bases and J 2 bases; bases outside gene matches: 7. The CDR3 here is CASRDTGLVTDTQYF. In DNA, the CDR3 is TGTGCCAGCAGGGACACGGGACTAGTCACAGATACGCAGTATTTT.

Many counts were recorded for this clonotype. The chain employs TRBV12-3 or TRBV12-4 and TRBJ2-5; 8 bases are a match to TRBD2. The CDR3 extends over 15 amino acids. V shed 5 bases, J shed 3 bases, and the junction held 8 bases outside the gene matches. The CDR3 region is CASSRMTSAEETQYF. The CDR3 DNA is TGTGCCAGCAGTCGGATGACTAGCGCCGAAGAGACCCAGTACTTC.

The J gene is TRBJ2-5, the V gene TRBV18; 7 bases map to TRBD2. The CDR3 length is 14 residues. Looked up from germline, CDR1 is KGHSH and CDR2 is LQKENI. J lost 4 bases, V lost 6 bases, and 8 bases had no gene match. The CDR3 loop reads CASSLTSVLETQYF. The CDR3 coding sequence is TGTGCCAGCTCCCTCACTAGCGTGTTAGAGACCCAGTACTTC.

This clonotype has more than one count but fewer than ten. The CDR3 region is CASSLSTGGDEKLFF. In DNA, the CDR3 is TGTGCCAGCAGCCTCTCGACAGGGGGGGATGAAAAACTGTTTTTT. This chain uses TRBV5-6 with TRBJ1-4, with 9 bases matching TRBD1. CDR3 length equals 15 residues. Looked up from germline, CDR1 is SGHDT and CDR2 is YYEEEE. Germline trimming cut 4 bases from V and 6 bases from J; bases unmatched to any gene: 7. The variable domain in full, completed from reference TRBV5-6 and TRBJ1-4, reads DAGVTQSPTHLIKTRGQQVTLRCSPKSGHDTVSWYQQALGQGPQFIFQYYEEEERQRGNFPDRFSGHQFPNYSSELNVNALLLGDSALYLCASSLSTGGDEKLFFGSGTQLSVL.

This clonotype was seen many times. The V call is TRBV7-3, the J call TRBJ2-3; 9 nucleotides agree with TRBD2. The CDR3 covers 14 residues. Germline CDR1 is SGHTA and CDR2 is FQGTGA. Trimming removed 1 base from V and 5 bases from J; junction bases left unmatched: 1. CDR3: CASSLNSGGDTQYF. CDR3 bases: TGTGCCAGCAGCTTAAATAGCGGGGGAGATACGCAGTATTTT. The full variable domain, rest sourced from reference TRBV7-3 and TRBJ2-3, is GAGVSQTPSNKVTEKGKYVELRCDPISGHTALYWYRQSLGQGPEFLIYFQGTGAADDSGLPNDRFFAVRPEGSVSTLKIQRTERGDSAVYLCASSLNSGGDTQYFGPGTRLTVL.

The chain recombines TRBV7-8 with TRBJ1-6; 7 nucleotides agree with TRBD1. The V and J ends lost 0 bases and 7 bases, in that order; junction bases with no gene match: 9. Germline V gene lookup returns CDR1 SGHVS and CDR2 FQNEAQ. The CDR3 consists of 17 residues. This CDR3 reads CASSLAGQVGANSPLHF. In DNA, the CDR3 is TGTGCCAGCAGCTTAGCCGGACAGGTTGGAGCCAATTCACCCCTCCACTTT.

A few counts support this clonotype. The CDR3 region is CASSVGSTDEQYF. CDR3 DNA: TGTGCCAGCTCGGTAGGCAGCACGGACGAGCAGTACTTC. The chain joins TRBV25-1 to TRBJ2-7, with no clear D. In germline, CDR1 is MGHDK, CDR2 SYGVNS. Trimming removed 8 bases at V and 5 bases at J, with 16 bases between. The CDR3 runs 13 residues.

This clonotype came up many times. The chain is built from TRBV6-1 and TRBJ1-2; the match to TRBD1 covers 7 bases. The germline gives CDR1 MNHNS, CDR2 SASEGT. The ends lost 0 bases at V and 8 bases at J; junction bases unmatched: 18. The CDR3 extends over 18 amino acids. The CDR3 sequence: CASSEASVTGRAAGGYTF. The CDR3 DNA is TGTGCCAGCAGTGAAGCGTCCGTGACAGGGAGGGCCGCAGGCGGCTACACCTTC.

This clonotype showed up just a few times. The CDR3 coding sequence is TGTGCCAGCAGCGTAGAGGACAGGGAAATGGGCTACACCTTC. Translation: CASSVEDREMGYTF. The chain employs TRBV9 and TRBJ1-2; TRBD1 matches 8 bases. Germline values: CDR1 SGDLS, CDR2 YYNGEE. This CDR3 has 14 residues. Trimming removed 0 bases from V and 8 bases from J; junction bases left unmatched: 6.

This clonotype was seen repeatedly, ten times or more. J is TRBJ2-7 and V is TRBV6-2 or TRBV6-3; D perhaps matches TRBD1 (6 bases). Germline values: CDR1 MNHEY, CDR2 SVGEGT. V was trimmed by 3 bases and J by 7 bases, leaving 16 bases between them. The CDR3 extends over 14 amino acids. CDR3 coding DNA: TGTGCCAGCAGTTATACAGGGCTCGGAGGTGAGCAGTACTTC. It yields the protein CASSYTGLGGEQYF.

This clonotype turned up a few times. This chain uses TRBV19 with TRBJ2-5; the match to TRBD1 covers 7 bases. The V gene end was trimmed by 9 bases and the J gene end by 2 bases; junction bases not matched to a gene: 9. The germline V gene has CDR1 LNHDA and CDR2 SQIVND (reference sequence). This CDR3 is 14 amino acids long. The CDR3 loop reads CASNLRTGQETQYF. The CDR3 DNA reads TGTGCCAGCAATTTGCGGACAGGACAAGAGACCCAGTACTTC.

V usage is TRBV12-3 or TRBV12-4 and J usage is TRBJ2-7; possibly TRBD1 or TRBD2 for D (5 bases each). This CDR3 is 15 amino acids long. V lost 6 bases to trimming and J lost 0 bases, with 15 bases between them. DNA of the CDR3: TGTGCCAGCAGAGAGCATGGGACGGACTCCTACGAGCAGTACTTC. It encodes CASREHGTDSYEQYF.

This clonotype was counted ten times or more. The chain has TRBV7-9 and TRBJ2-7; D is uncertain. Trimming took 1 base from V and 2 from J, leaving 9 bases between them. Germline-derived CDR1 and CDR2 are SEHNR and FQNEAQ (reference sequence). CDR3 length: 14 amino acids. Here the CDR3 reads CASSLESVAYEQYF. As DNA, the CDR3 is TGTGCCAGCAGCTTAGAGTCCGTAGCCTACGAGCAGTACTTC.

The gene calls are TRBV3-1 and TRBJ2-2; 12 bases fit TRBD2. The germline gives CDR1 LGHDT, CDR2 YNNKEL (reference sequence). The CDR3 extends over 15 amino acids. The V and J ends lost 3 bases and 5 bases, in that order; junction bases with no gene match: 1. The CDR3 nucleotides read TGTGCCAGCAGCCAGACTAGCGGGGGAACCGGGGAGCTGTTTTTT. Its translation is CASSQTSGGTGELFF.

At least ten counts were recorded for this clonotype. The gene calls are TRBV7-6 and TRBJ2-7, with D unresolved. Germline V gene data show CDR1 as SGHVS and CDR2 as FNYEAQ. Trimming cost V 4 bases and J 7 bases, with 11 bases left between them. CDR3 size: 12 residues. The CDR3 is CASSSPLGEQYF. CDR3 in DNA: TGTGCCAGCAGCTCCCCTTTGGGGGAGCAGTACTTC.

A remark on this clonotype: A much larger clone differs from this one at a single base, so this may be a read error. J is TRBJ1-1 and V is TRBV27, with D maybe TRBD1 (5 bases). The germline V gene has CDR1 MNHEY and CDR2 SMNVEV (reference sequence). Trimming stripped 6 bases from V and 7 bases from J, with 12 bases between. This CDR3 contains 12 residues. CDR3 residues: CASRQRGVEAFF. CDR3 nucleotide sequence: TGTGCCAGCAGGCAACGGGGGGTTGAAGCTTTCTTT.

J is TRBJ2-5 and V is TRBV5-1, with D possibly being TRBD2 (6 bases). The germline V and J ends were trimmed by 4 bases and 3 bases, with 28 bases remaining between them. Germline CDR1 is SGHRS and CDR2 is YFSETQ. The CDR3 is 19 amino acids. The CDR3 region has the DNA TGCGCCAGCAGCATGGAGGGGCCGGGGTTGGCTCGTTGGGAAGAGACCCAGTACTTC. Protein product: CASSMEGPGLARWEETQYF.

Many counts were recorded for this clonotype. The rearrangement joins TRBV12-3 or TRBV12-4 to TRBJ1-5; no clear D. V lost 1 base and J 2 bases, leaving 9 bases between the germline ends. There are 15 residues in the CDR3. CDR3 sequence: CASSLVGRGNQPQHF. The CDR3, as DNA: TGTGCCAGCAGTTTAGTAGGGAGAGGCAATCAGCCCCAGCATTTT.

This clonotype was counted at least ten times. V and J are TRBV28 and TRBJ2-7, with D perhaps TRBD2 (6 bases). The V and J ends lost 7 bases and 3 bases respectively, with 19 bases between them. Germline-derived CDR1 and CDR2 are MDHEN and SYDVKM. This CDR3 is built from 15 residues. The CDR3 protein is CASTTPGVGVYEQYF. Here the CDR3 DNA reads TGTGCCAGCACGACCCCGGGGGTTGGGGTCTACGAGCAGTACTTC.

This chain joins TRBV12-3 or TRBV12-4 and TRBJ2-3, with a tentative D call TRBD2 (6 bases). The CDR3 loop spans 13 amino acids. The V gene lost 5 bases and the J gene lost 2 bases, with 8 bases spanning the gap. CDR3 in DNA: TGTGCCAGCAGTGGACTATTCACAGATACGCAGTATTTT. Translated: CASSGLFTDTQYF.

Concerning this clonotype: One base away lies a much larger clone, so this may be a sequencing read error. The chain employs TRBV6-1 and TRBJ1-2; a weak D match, TRBD1 (6 bases). CDR1 is MNHNS and CDR2 is SASEGT in the germline V gene. V was clipped by 8 bases and J by 5 bases, with 15 bases between them. CDR3 length equals 13 residues. The CDR3 spells CASRRTASYGYTF. CDR3 sequence (DNA): TGTGCCAGCCGAAGGACAGCGTCGTATGGCTACACCTTC.

This clonotype was seen ten or more times. The chain recombines TRBV5-1 with TRBJ2-1; the D is unclear. The CDR3 sequence is 14 residues long. Germline values: CDR1 SGHRS, CDR2 YFSETQ. V gave up 4 bases and J gave up 6 bases, with 14 bases separating them. The CDR3 DNA is TGCGCCAGCAGCCTTGACCAAACGTCCAATGAGCAGTTCTTC. Encoded protein: CASSLDQTSNEQFF.

This clonotype was counted between two and nine times. The V call is TRBV6-1, the J call TRBJ1-2; a weak D match, TRBD1 (5 bases). Germline lookup yields CDR1 MNHNS and CDR2 SASEGT. V lost 1 base to trimming and J lost 8 bases, with 14 bases between them. The CDR3 sequence is 14 residues long. CDR3 nucleotides: TGTGCCAGCAGTGAAGTGGGACTGGCCGGGGGCTACACCTTC. This encodes CASSEVGLAGGYTF.

The gene calls are TRBV7-4 and TRBJ2-2, with TRBD1 as a possible D gene (6 bases). V lost 4 bases and J lost 2, with 11 bases in between. Germline V gene lookup returns CDR1 SGHVT and CDR2 SQSDAQ. This CDR3 spans 15 amino acids. For the CDR3, the DNA is TGTGCCAGCAGCTCCCGGGACACAAACACCGGGGAGCTGTTTTTT. Translating gives CASSSRDTNTGELFF. Drawing the rest from reference TRBV7-4 and TRBJ2-2, the complete variable domain is GAGVSQSPRYKVAKRGRDVALRCDSISGHVTLYWYRQTLGQGSEVLTYSQSDAQRDKSGRPSGRFSAERPERSVSTLKIQRTEQGDSAVYLCASSSRDTNTGELFFGEGSRLTVL.

This chain links TRBV20-1 with TRBJ2-5; 11 bases line up with TRBD2. Germline CDR1 DFQATT, CDR2 SNEGSKA (reference sequence). Losses at the gene ends were 0 bases for V and 5 bases for J; bases not matched to a gene: 5. The CDR3 totals 15 residues. CDR3 bases: TGCAGTGCTAGAGAGTCTAGCGGGGGGACGGAGACCCAGTACTTC. This encodes CSARESSGGTETQYF.